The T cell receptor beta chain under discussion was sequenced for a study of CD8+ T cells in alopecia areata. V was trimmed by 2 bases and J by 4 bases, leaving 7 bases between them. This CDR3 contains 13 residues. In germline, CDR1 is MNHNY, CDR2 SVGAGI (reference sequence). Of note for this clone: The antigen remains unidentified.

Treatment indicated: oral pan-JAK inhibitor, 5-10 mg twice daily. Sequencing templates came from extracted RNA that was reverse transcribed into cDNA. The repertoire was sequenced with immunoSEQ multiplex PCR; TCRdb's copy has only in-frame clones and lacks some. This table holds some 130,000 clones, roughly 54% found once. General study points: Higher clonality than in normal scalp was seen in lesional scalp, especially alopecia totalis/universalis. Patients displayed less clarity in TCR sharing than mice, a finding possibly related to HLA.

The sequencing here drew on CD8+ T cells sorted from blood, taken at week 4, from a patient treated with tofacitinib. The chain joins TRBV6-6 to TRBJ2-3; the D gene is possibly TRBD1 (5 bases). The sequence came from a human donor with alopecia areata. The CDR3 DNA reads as TGTGCCAGCAGTTACCAAGGGGCAGATACGCAGTATTTT. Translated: CASSYQGADTQYF.